Sequencing of this T cell receptor (beta chain) was carried out in a study of blood T cell repertoires in COVID-19 (TCRdb year 2020). Notes on the research overall: Collaborator samples came from the United States, Italy and Spain and covered acute and convalescent phases of COVID-19. The material from the prospective study consisted of cDNA or gDNA derived from T cells, B-cell-depleted T cells, or PBMCs. Deeply sampled blood TCRbeta repertoires from subjects exposed to, actively infected with, or recovered from COVID-19 were included in the dataset. Samples came from the ongoing ImmuneRACE study (first 160 participants) plus 1,254 subjects from 6 global collaborators. Nearly every sample came with metadata listing a de-identified subject ID, COVID-19 status, age in years and sex. The repertoires were released in a freely available public database intended as a resource for research on the immune response to SARS-CoV-2. HLA class I and class II types, where available, came from metadata supplied by the sample provider rather than from assay-based typing.

The immunoSEQ Assay, a bias-controlled multiplex PCR, was used to amplify TCRbeta CDR3 regions from genomic DNA. Concerning the study's data processing: Within the assay, amplification of reference gene primers was used to estimate how many nucleated cells each sample contained. Sequence reads were collapsed and filtered to measure the absolute abundance of every unique TCRbeta CDR3 rearrangement. For each sample, productive Simpson clonality was calculated by taking the square root of Simpson's diversity index across productive rearrangements. As stored in TCRdb, this immuneACCESS dataset retains in-frame rearrangements with V and J assigned. A fraction of the clones does not appear; measured against another copy, unresolved V genes explain less than half of the discrepancy, and the remainder lacks a known reason. That table gives V, J and clone size, and the DNA gave D and trimming. The sample table lists around 250,000 clones, about 89% of them with a count of one. More than 1% of the sample goes to the ten largest clones.

In the germline V gene, CDR1 corresponds to SGHRS and CDR2 to YFSETQ. From the cysteine through the phenylalanine, the CDR3 covers 14 amino acids. CDR3 DNA is the only sequence kept; it has 42 bases, read in frame from the first base. Trimming takes 0 bases from V and 5 bases from J, and the germline ends sit 12 bases apart. What the work shows at the level of the full study, not this receptor alone: Clinical and demographic metadata were provided uncurated, with the amount varying by source and participant.

A note on this clone: Its antigen is not yet known. It has no much larger one-base neighbor in the sample; base qualities were not kept.

Enrolling through a virtual design, the prospective study's participants ranged in age from roughly 18 to 95 years and lived across approximately 25 United States geographic areas. To assign participants to cohorts, the prospective study relied on clinical history that participants themselves reported in a screening survey and a study questionnaire. In the prospective study, mobile phlebotomists collected whole blood, serum and a nasopharyngeal or oropharyngeal swab from each participant. Participants in the prospective study had the option to provide additional blood draws and questionnaires over a roughly 2-month period. Before DNA extraction, blood samples from the prospective study were shipped at room temperature or frozen.

This clonotype was sampled from a human donor in a cohort exposed to, infected with or recovered from COVID-19 (not recorded which). The donor label of this sample is uncertain. Sequencing was performed on PBMCs or T cells enriched from blood (not recorded which). In this chain, TRBV5-1 is recombined with TRBJ2-7; a weak D assignment points to TRBD1 (5 bases agree). The CDR3 region has the sequence CASSLGAGLDEQYF. The nucleotide sequence reads TGCGCCAGCAGCTTGGGGGCAGGGCTGGACGAGCAGTACTTC.